This record covers a single TCR beta chain. Its specific antigen is unknown. The record has no base qualities; no much larger clone is one base away. For the CD8 naive samples, CD45RO-negative cells were positively selected for CCR7, yielding a CD45RA+CCR7+ population from which TemRA cells were excluded. Healthy HIV-negative adults with no recently reported acute infections or vaccinations were included as donors. All donors were Caucasian adults living in Nashville, Tennessee, USA. Blood was obtained by leukapheresis, after which PBMCs were separated by Ficoll-Histopaque density gradient centrifugation and cryopreserved in liquid nitrogen vapor phase. Analytical flow cytometry was used to check the purity and quantity of every magnetically sorted T cell population. Each sorted fraction had its genomic DNA isolated and then quantified by UV absorbance on a Nanodrop 2000c. From the cysteine through the phenylalanine, the CDR3 covers 12 amino acids. The entry retains the CDR3 DNA only, 36 bases that are in frame from base 1. Cut back by 4 bases and 5 bases, the V and J ends lie 11 bases apart. The germline V gene encodes CDR1 SQVTM and CDR2 ANQGSEA.

This entry is derived from a study of shared clonotypes between healthy human individuals (TCRdb year 2020). In terms of the full investigation: The cohort comprised two women and three men aged 18 to 49 years. To increase sequencing depth and limit assay-specific biases, TCR repertoire library preparation and sequencing were carried out by different laboratories using diverse techniques. The study deeply sequenced blood TCR repertoires of about 5 healthy adults to estimate repertoire size and the extent of clonotype sharing between individuals. For each donor, CD4 naive and CD4 memory were each given three plates, CD8 naive was given two plates, and CD8 memory was given one plate. Per donor, leukapheresis produced somewhere between about 0.94 and 9 billion PBMCs. Overall study results and their limits: Sharing across a handful of donors was observed for 5% to 6.5% of naive CD4, about 4% of naive CD8, around 2.5% of memory CD4, and less than 0.45% of memory CD8 clonotypes. Clonotypes shared by all four sorted-subset donors showed higher generation probabilities than non-shared clonotypes. Naive subsets generally had larger estimated clonotype richness than memory subsets. Even with the large sequencing depth, rarefaction of the sorted-subset datasets indicated that sequencing was incomplete. Only blood was sampled, and tissue TCR repertoires likely differ from those in blood. Pairwise subsampling led to the expectation that sequencing depth would affect the degree of clonotype sharing among donors. The genetic and exposure-history diversity represented was limited by the small number of donors.

TCR CDR3 regions were amplified from genomic DNA by multiplex PCR using the deep immunoSEQ assay. Extracted genomic DNA from each cell subset was distributed evenly across all wells of several immunoSEQ 96-well plates, and each plate was treated as a replicate. For sorted subsets, around 200 ng genomic DNA, equal to tens of thousands of T cell genomes, was loaded into each replicate PCR. The purified libraries were quantified using a Qubit 3.0 fluorometer, sized with a Bioanalyzer 2100, and then quantified again using the KAPA Library Quantification kit. Every immunoSEQ 96-well plate was sequenced on a dedicated single-read 150-cycle Illumina NextSeq 550 flow cell. Concerning the study's data processing: Because the immunoSEQ output held only junctional sequences and lacked quality scores, the filtering could not match the filtering applied to full-length reads. To assign V/J genes and CDR3, sequences were annotated using PyIR, a Python wrapper for IgBLAST v1.9, with IMGT germline references. Reads with weak V/J assignments (E-value above 1e-6), missing CDR3, stop codons, out-of-frame junctions, or ambiguous translated residues were removed. A V3J clonotype was defined by an identical inferred V gene, J gene, and CDR3 amino acid sequence. The percentage overlap between two repertoires was calculated by dividing the number of shared unique clonotypes by the size of the smaller repertoire. Three approaches were used to assess repertoire richness: RTK rarefaction, the Chao1 estimator, and Recon v2.1 estimates of unobserved clonotypes. OLGA was used to compute generation probabilities for all TCRbeta clonotypes that the gDNA method yielded from a handful of donors. TCRdb stores this immuneACCESS table with in-frame sequences only. Part of the clones is absent; in the studies checked, under half of the shortfall reflects unresolved V genes, and no reason is known for the rest. V and J calls and clone size are copied from that table; D and trimming were computed from the DNA. This sample is represented by 550,000 to 750,000 clones; less than 97% of them were singletons. The ten largest clonotypes hold 0.095% to 0.12% of the sample.

The chain employs TRBV29-1 and TRBJ1-1, and possibly TRBD1, on 6 matching bases. This TCR derives from a woman aged 25-40 years in good health. The sample was naive CD8+ T cells sorted from blood. This specimen's cell subset or site label, interpreted: CD45RA+CCR7+. This receptor has the CDR3 CSVGKGGTEAFF. The nucleotides read TGCAGCGTTGGGAAAGGGGGGACTGAAGCTTTCTTT. Outside the CDR3, residues come from the reference TRBV29-1 and TRBJ1-1 proteins, so the full variable domain is: SAVISQKPSRDICQRGTSLTIQCQVDSQVTMMFWYRQQPGQSLTLIATANQGSEATYESGFVIDKFPISRPNLTFSTLTVSNMSPEDSSIYLCSVGKGGTEAFFGQGTRLTVV.